The subject of this entry is one T cell receptor (beta chain). Its antigen is unidentified. The assay used was immunoSEQ (version v3.0), run at survey level. Generated by immunoSEQ multiplex PCR, the TCRdb table keeps only in-frame clones and is missing some. The table shows approximately 15,000 clones, with 80% to 90% occurring only once. This CDR3 contains 12 residues. Trimming left V 7 bases short and J 11 bases short, with 15 bases between. Germline loops: CDR1 MDHEN, CDR2 SYDVKM. These data belong to a study of long-term antiretroviral therapy in people with HIV. Study context: The 2015 recommendation for immediate ART came about a decade after the earliest samples. Findings and caveats of the study: Diversity remained lower than transplant donor controls, even though it increased after ART. The repertoire was dominated at all time points by clones expanded before ART.

The specimen comprised unsorted PBMCs, sampled 0.4 years after starting antiretroviral therapy. This TCR derives from a man aged 25-40 years with HIV. The chain uses TRBV28 and TRBJ1-5; possibly TRBD1 for D (5 bases). The CDR3 sequence is CASTPPRGAQHF. For the CDR3, the DNA is TGTGCCAGCACCCCCCCTCGGGGGGCCCAGCATTTT.